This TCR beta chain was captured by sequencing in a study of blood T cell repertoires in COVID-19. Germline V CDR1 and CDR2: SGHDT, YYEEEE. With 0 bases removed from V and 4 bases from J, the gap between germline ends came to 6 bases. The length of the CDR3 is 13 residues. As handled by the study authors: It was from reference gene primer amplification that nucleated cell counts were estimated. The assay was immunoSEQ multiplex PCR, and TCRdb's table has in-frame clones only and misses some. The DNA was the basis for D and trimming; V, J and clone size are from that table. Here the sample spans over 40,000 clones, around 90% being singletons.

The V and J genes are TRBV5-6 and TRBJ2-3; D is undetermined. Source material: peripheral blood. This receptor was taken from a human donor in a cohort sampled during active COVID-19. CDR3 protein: CASSLVGADTQYF. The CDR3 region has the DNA TGTGCCAGCAGCTTGGTGGGCGCAGATACGCAGTATTTT.